This T cell receptor beta chain came from a study of siplizumab effects on memory and regulatory T cells. Only in-frame clones appear in the TCRdb table, and some are missing; sequencing was by immunoSEQ multiplex PCR. Of around 110,000 clones listed, around 94% were seen once; the top ten hold around 1.5%. Trimming pared 2 bases from V and 4 bases from J, leaving 12 bases between. The CDR3 has 14 residues. The V gene's germline CDR1 is GTSNPN and CDR2 SVGIG (reference sequence). Input material: non-Treg CD4+ T cells sorted from blood. The sequence derives from a human donor in good health. The rearrangement uses TRBV30 and TRBJ1-5; D is ambiguous. The CDR3 reads CAWSSMAGNQPQHF. CDR3 bases: TGTGCCTGGAGTTCAATGGCGGGGAATCAGCCCCAGCATTTT.